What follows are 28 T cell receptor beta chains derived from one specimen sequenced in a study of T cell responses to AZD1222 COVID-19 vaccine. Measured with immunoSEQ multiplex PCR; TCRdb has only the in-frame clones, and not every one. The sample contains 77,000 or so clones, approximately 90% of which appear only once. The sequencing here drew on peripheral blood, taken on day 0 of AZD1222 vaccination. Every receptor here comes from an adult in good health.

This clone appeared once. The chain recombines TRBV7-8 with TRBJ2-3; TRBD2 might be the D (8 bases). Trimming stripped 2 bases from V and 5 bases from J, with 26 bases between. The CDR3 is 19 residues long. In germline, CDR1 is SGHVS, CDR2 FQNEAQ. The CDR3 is CASSLRIRGQAGVVDTQYF. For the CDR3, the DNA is TGTGCCAGCAGCTTAAGGATAAGGGGGCAAGCGGGAGTGGTAGATACGCAGTATTTT.

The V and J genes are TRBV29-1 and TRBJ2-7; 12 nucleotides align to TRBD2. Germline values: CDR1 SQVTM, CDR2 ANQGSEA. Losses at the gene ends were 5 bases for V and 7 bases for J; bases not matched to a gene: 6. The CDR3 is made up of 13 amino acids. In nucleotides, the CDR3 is TGCAGCGTTCGGCGACTAGCGGGGGAGGAGCAGTACTTC. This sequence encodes CSVRRLAGEEQYF.

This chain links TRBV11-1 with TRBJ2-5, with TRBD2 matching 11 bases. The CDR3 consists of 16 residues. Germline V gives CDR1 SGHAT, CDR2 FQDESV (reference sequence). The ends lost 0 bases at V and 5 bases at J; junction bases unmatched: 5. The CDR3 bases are TGTGCCAGCAGCTTAGCGACCTTAGCGGGAGGGGAGACCCAGTACTTC. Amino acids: CASSLATLAGGETQYF.

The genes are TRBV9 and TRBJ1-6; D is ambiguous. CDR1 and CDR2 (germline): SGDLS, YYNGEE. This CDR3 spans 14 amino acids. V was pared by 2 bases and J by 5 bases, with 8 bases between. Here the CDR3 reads CASSVGYNNSPLHF. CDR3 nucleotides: TGTGCCAGCAGCGTGGGTTACAATAATTCACCCCTCCACTTT. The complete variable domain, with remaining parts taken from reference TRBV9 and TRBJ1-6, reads DSGVTQTPKHLITATGQRVTLRCSPRSGDLSVYWYQQSLDQGLQFLIQYYNGEERAKGNILERFSAQQFPDLHSELNLSSLELGDSALYFCASSVGYNNSPLHFGNGTRLTVT.

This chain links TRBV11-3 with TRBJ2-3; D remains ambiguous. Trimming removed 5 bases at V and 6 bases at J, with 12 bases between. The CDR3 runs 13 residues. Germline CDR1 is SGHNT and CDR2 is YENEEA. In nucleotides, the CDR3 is TGTGCCAGCAGCCTCGGATTCTTTGATACGCAGTATTTT. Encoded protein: CASSLGFFDTQYF.

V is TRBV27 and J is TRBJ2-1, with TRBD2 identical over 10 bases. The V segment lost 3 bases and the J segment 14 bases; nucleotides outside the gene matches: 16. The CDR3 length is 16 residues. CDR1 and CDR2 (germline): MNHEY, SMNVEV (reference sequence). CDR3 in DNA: TGTGCCAGCAGTTTCCCCGGGACTAGCGTTCACGGACGGGAGTTCTTC. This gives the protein CASSFPGTSVHGREFF.

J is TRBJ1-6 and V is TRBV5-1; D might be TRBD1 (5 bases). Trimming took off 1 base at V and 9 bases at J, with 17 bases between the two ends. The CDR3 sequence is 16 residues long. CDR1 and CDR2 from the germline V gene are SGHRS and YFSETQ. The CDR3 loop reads CASSLYPGKASSPLHF. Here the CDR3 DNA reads TGCGCCAGCAGCTTGTACCCAGGGAAGGCTAGTTCACCCCTCCACTTT.

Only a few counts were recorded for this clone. CDR3 in DNA: TGTGCCAGCAGCTTAACTACTGGACAACTCTACGAGCAGTACTTC. It is translated as CASSLTTGQLYEQYF. V usage is TRBV7-2 and J usage is TRBJ2-7; the D gene is possibly TRBD1 (5 bases). Deletions cut 2 bases from V and 3 bases from J, with 14 bases between. The CDR3 has 15 amino acids. CDR1 and CDR2 (germline): SGHTA, FQGNSA.

The CDR3 region is CASSRQLNNEQFF. Written as DNA, the CDR3 is TGTGCCAGTAGTCGACAGCTAAACAATGAGCAGTTCTTC. The chain employs TRBV19 and TRBJ2-1, with a possible D match to TRBD1 (5 bases). Germline CDR1 reads LNHDA; CDR2 reads SQIVND (reference sequence). CDR3 length: 13 residues. Between the trimmed V and J ends, which lost 5 bases and 5 bases, there was a span of 10 bases.

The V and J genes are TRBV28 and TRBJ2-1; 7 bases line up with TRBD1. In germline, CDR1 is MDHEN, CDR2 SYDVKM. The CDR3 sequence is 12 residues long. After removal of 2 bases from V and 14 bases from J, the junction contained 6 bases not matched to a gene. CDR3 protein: CASSLNDRVEFF. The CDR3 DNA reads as TGTGCCAGCAGTTTAAATGACAGGGTAGAGTTCTTC.

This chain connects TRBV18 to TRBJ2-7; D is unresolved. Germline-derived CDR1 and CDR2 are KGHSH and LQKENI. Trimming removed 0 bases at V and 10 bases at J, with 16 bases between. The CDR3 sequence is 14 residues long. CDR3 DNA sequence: TGTGCCAGCTCACCACCGCCCGGATATGGTGGACAGTACTTC. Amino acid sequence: CASSPPPGYGGQYF.

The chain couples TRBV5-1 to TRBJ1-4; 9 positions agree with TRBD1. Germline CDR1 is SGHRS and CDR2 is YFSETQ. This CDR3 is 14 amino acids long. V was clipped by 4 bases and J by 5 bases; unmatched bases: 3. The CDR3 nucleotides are TGCGCCAGCAGCCGGGACAGGGAGAATGAAAAACTGTTTTTT. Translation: CASSRDRENEKLFF.

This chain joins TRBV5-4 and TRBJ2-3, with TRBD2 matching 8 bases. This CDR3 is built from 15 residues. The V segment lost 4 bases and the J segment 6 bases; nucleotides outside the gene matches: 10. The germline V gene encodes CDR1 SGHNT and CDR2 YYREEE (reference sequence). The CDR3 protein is CASSEKREIADTQYF. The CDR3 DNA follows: TGTGCCAGCAGCGAGAAGCGGGAGATCGCGGATACGCAGTATTTT.

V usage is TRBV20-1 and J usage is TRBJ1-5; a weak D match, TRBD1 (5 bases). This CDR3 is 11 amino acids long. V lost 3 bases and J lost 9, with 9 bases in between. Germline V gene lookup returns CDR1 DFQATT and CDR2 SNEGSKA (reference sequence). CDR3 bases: TGCAGTGCTAGGGGCGGGGGGCCCCAGCATTTT. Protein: CSARGGGPQHF.

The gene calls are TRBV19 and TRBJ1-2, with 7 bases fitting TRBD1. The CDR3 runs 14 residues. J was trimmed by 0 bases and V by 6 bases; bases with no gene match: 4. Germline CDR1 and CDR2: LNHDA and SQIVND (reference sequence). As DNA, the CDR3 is TGTGCCAGTAGCGAACAGGGGACTAACTATGGCTACACCTTC. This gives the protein CASSEQGTNYGYTF.

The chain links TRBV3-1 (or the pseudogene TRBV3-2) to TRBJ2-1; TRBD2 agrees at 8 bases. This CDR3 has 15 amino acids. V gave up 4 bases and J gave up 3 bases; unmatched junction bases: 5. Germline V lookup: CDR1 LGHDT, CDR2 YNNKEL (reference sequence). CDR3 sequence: CASSRSGSGYNEQFF. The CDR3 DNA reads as TGTGCCAGCAGCCGGAGCGGGAGTGGCTACAATGAGCAGTTCTTC.

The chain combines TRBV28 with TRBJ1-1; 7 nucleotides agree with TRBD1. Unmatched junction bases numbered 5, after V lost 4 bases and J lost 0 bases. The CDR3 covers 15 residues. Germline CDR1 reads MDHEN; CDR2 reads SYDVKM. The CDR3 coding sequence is TGTGCCAGCAGTTCGGGGGACAGCTTGAACACTGAAGCTTTCTTT. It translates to CASSSGDSLNTEAFF.

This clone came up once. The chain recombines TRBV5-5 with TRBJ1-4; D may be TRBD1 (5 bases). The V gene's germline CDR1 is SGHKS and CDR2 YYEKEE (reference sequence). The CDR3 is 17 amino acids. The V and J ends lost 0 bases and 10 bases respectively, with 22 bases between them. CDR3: CASSLALWGRDDGKLFF. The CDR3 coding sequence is TGTGCCAGCAGCTTGGCCCTTTGGGGGAGGGATGATGGAAAACTGTTTTTT.

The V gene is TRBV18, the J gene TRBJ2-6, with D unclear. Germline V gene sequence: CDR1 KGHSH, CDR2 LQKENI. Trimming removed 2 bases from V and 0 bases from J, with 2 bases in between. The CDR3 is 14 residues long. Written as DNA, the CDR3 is TGTGCCAGCTCACCAGACTCTGGGGCCAACGTCCTGACTTTC. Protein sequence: CASSPDSGANVLTF.

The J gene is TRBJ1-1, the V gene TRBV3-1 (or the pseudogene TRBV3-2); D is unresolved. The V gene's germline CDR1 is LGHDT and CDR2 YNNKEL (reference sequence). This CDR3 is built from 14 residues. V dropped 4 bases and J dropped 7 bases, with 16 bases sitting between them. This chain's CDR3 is CASSPDTGYGEAFF. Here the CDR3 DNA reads TGTGCCAGCAGCCCTGACACTGGCTATGGTGAAGCTTTCTTT.

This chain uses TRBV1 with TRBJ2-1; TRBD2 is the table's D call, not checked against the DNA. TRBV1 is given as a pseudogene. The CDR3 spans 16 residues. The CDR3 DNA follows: TGCACCAGCAGCCACCGCGGGACGCCGGAGTTGGATGAGCAGTTCTTC. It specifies CTSSHRGTPELDEQFF.

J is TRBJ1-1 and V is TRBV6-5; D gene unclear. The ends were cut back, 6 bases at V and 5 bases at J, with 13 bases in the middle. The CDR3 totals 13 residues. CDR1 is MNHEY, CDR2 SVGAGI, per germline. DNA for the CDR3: TGTGCCAGCAGCACTAGGCGAGGGACTGAAGCTTTCTTT. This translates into CASSTRRGTEAFF.

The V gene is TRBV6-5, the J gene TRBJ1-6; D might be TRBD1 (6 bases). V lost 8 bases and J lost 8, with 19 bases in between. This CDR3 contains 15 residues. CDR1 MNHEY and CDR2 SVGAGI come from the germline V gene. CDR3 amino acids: CASGLQGHLYSPLHF. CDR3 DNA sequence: TGTGCCAGCGGCCTCCAGGGGCATCTCTATTCACCCCTCCACTTT.

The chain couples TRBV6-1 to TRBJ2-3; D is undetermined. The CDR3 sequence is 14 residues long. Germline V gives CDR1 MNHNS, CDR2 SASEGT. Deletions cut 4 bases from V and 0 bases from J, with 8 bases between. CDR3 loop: CASSGATSTDTQYF. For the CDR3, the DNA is TGTGCCAGCAGTGGAGCCACTAGCACAGATACGCAGTATTTT.

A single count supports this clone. DNA for the CDR3: TGTGCCAGCAGTTTAAGCGAGACTTACAATGGCTACACCTTC. Its translation is CASSLSETYNGYTF. V is TRBV28 and J is TRBJ1-2, with no clear D. The V end lost 2 bases, the J end lost 6 bases, and 13 bases lay between the germline ends. The CDR3 length is 14 residues. The germline V gene encodes CDR1 MDHEN and CDR2 SYDVKM.

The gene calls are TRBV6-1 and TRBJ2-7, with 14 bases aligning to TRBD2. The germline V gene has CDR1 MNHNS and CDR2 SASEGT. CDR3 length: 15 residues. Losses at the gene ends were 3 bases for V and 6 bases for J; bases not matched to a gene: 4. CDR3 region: CASSDGLAGGGEQYF. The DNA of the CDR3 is TGTGCCAGCAGTGATGGACTAGCGGGAGGAGGCGAGCAGTACTTC.

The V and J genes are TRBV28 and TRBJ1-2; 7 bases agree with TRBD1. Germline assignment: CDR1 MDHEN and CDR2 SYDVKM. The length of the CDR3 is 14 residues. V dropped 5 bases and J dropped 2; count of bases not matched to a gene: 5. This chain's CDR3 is CASSQPGQNYGYTF. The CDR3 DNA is TGTGCCAGCAGTCAACCGGGACAGAACTATGGCTACACCTTC.

CDR3 loop: CASSSTGVAGQPQHF. CDR3 DNA: TGTGCCAGCAGCTCAACAGGGGTGGCGGGACAGCCCCAGCATTTT. V usage is TRBV13 and J usage is TRBJ1-5; 7 bases align to TRBD1. The germline gives CDR1 PRHDT, CDR2 FYEKMQ (reference sequence). The CDR3 sequence is 15 residues long. J gave up 7 bases and V 4 bases, and 10 bases lay outside the gene matches.